This is a list of T cell receptor beta chains from one sample in a study of blood T cell repertoires in COVID-19. Method: immunoSEQ multiplex PCR; TCRdb's copy keeps in-frame clones and lacks some. The table shows roughly 70,000 clones, with more than 85% occurring only once. The sample consisted of peripheral blood. The receptors were gathered from a human donor with active COVID-19. The donor label of this sample is uncertain. The CDR3 runs from the conserved cysteine through the conserved F or W. Each record gives: CDR3 length, clone size, D gene, J gene, V gene, CDR3 protein, CDR3 DNA. D genes are given only for firm matches. Rows may omit the clone size; those that give it use once, few, many or a size class.

15 once TRBD2 TRBJ2-2 TRBV4-3 CASSRAGGNTGELFF TGCGCCAGCAGCCGAGCGGGAGGGAACACCGGGGAGCTGTTTTTT
15 . TRBD2 TRBJ2-7 TRBV28 CASTQWIAGGNEQYF TGTGCCAGCACCCAGTGGATAGCGGGAGGGAACGAGCAGTACTTC
14 . TRBD1 TRBJ2-1 TRBV28 CASSLKQGADEQFF TGTGCCAGCAGTTTAAAACAGGGGGCCGATGAGCAGTTCTTC
15 . TRBD2 TRBJ2-7 TRBV9 CASSVLASGTYEQYF TGTGCCAGCAGCGTACTGGCTAGCGGGACCTACGAGCAGTACTTC
14 . TRBD1 TRBJ2-7 TRBV27 CASSPRTGAEEQYF TGTGCCAGCAGTCCGCGGACAGGGGCGGAGGAGCAGTACTTC
13 once . TRBJ2-7 TRBV7-2 CASSWTNSYEQYF TGTGCCAGCAGCTGGACAAACTCCTACGAGCAGTACTTC
16 . . TRBJ2-7 TRBV4-1 CASSQMPTGLPYEQYF TGCGCCAGCAGCCAAATGCCCACGGGACTCCCTTACGAGCAGTACTTC
15 . TRBD1 TRBJ1-1 TRBV30 CAWSRKDRGNTEAFF TGTGCCTGGAGTCGTAAGGACAGGGGGAACACTGAAGCTTTCTTT
15 . TRBD2 TRBJ2-1 TRBV6-2/TRBV6-3 CASSLLAGAYNEQFF TGTGCCAGCAGCCTATTAGCGGGAGCCTACAATGAGCAGTTCTTC
15 . TRBD2 TRBJ2-7 TRBV4-3 CASSRGLAGAYEQYF TGCGCCAGCAGCCGAGGACTAGCGGGAGCCTACGAGCAGTACTTC
15 . TRBD2 TRBJ2-7 TRBV5-8 CASTGGGRSSYEQYF TGTGCCAGCACCGGGGGGGGGCGGAGCTCCTACGAGCAGTACTTC
15 . TRBD1 TRBJ2-3 TRBV10-3 CAISDPRDRADTQYF TGTGCCATCAGTGACCCCCGGGACAGAGCAGATACGCAGTATTTT
15 . TRBD2 TRBJ2-5 TRBV25-1 CASSERLAGAETQYF TGTGCCAGCAGTGAGCGACTAGCGGGAGCGGAGACCCAGTACTTC
16 . . TRBJ2-1 TRBV7-2 CASSSSGDSSYNEQFF TGTGCCAGCAGCTCCTCAGGGGATAGCTCCTACAATGAGCAGTTCTTC
16 . TRBD2 TRBJ2-3 TRBV5-6 CASSLYGRAKTDTQYF TGTGCCAGCAGCTTGTACGGGAGGGCGAAAACAGATACGCAGTATTTT
15 . . TRBJ2-3 TRBV9 CASSVSLASLDTQYF TGTGCCAGCAGCGTATCCCTAGCGTCTTTAGATACGCAGTATTTT
15 . TRBD1 TRBJ1-1 TRBV6-5 CASRLGTGLNTEAFF TGTGCCAGCAGGCTAGGGACAGGGTTGAACACTGAAGCTTTCTTT
14 . . TRBJ1-3 TRBV18 CASSPGNPGNTIYF TGTGCCAGCTCACCGGGCAATCCTGGAAACACCATATATTTT
13 . TRBD1 TRBJ1-1 TRBV5-1 CASSFNRGPEAFF TGCGCCAGCAGCTTCAACAGGGGGCCCGAAGCTTTCTTT
17 . TRBD1 TRBJ1-5 TRBV18 CASSPGTGAVSNQPQHF TGTGCCAGCTCACCCGGTACAGGGGCCGTGAGCAATCAGCCCCAGCATTTT
12 . . TRBJ2-7 TRBV2 CASSEEGSGKDF TGTGCCAGCAGCGAGGAGGGTTCGGGTAAGGACTTC
16 . . TRBJ2-4 TRBV11-3 CASSFIGGQAKNIQYF TGTGCCAGCAGCTTCATCGGGGGGCAGGCCAAAAACATTCAGTACTTC
16 . . TRBJ2-3 TRBV5-1 CASSLAGTSVADTQYF TGCGCCAGCAGCTTGGCCGGGACATCAGTCGCAGATACGCAGTATTTT
15 once TRBD1 TRBJ2-3 TRBV30 CAWQSTGQLIDTQYF TGTGCCTGGCAATCAACGGGACAGCTCATAGATACGCAGTATTTT
16 . TRBD1 TRBJ1-4 TRBV7-9 CASSLGETGINEKLFF TGTGCCAGCAGCTTAGGGGAGACAGGGATTAATGAAAAACTGTTTTTT
18 . . TRBJ2-3 TRBV21-1 CASSKADMTSGGTDTQYF TGTGCCAGCAGCAAAGCGGACATGACTAGCGGGGGCACAGATACGCAGTATTTT
14 . . TRBJ1-1 TRBV7-2 CASSLARRGTEAFF TGTGCCAGCAGCTTAGCGAGACGAGGGACTGAAGCTTTCTTT
13 . . TRBJ1-1 TRBV27 CASSLSGQTEAFF TGTGCCAGCAGTTTGTCCGGACAGACTGAAGCTTTCTTT
15 once TRBD2 TRBJ2-3 TRBV6-2/TRBV6-3 CASSSQREGTDTQYF TGTGCCAGCAGTTCCCAGCGGGAGGGCACAGATACGCAGTATTTT
15 . TRBD1 TRBJ2-7 TRBV11-3 CASSLRKQGAYEQYF TGTGCCAGCAGCTTACGCAAACAGGGGGCTTACGAGCAGTACTTC
16 once . TRBJ2-5 TRBV6-2/TRBV6-3 CASSSRDSLSGGTQYF TGTGCCAGCAGCTCCCGGGACTCCCTTTCCGGGGGGACCCAGTACTTC
14 . TRBD2 TRBJ2-7 TRBV27 CASSPGGMSYEQYF TGTGCCAGCAGCCCGGGGGGAATGTCCTACGAGCAGTACTTC
15 few . TRBJ2-2 TRBV9 CASSVVEGLGGELFF TGTGCCAGCAGCGTAGTGGAGGGCCTGGGCGGGGAGCTGTTTTTT
15 . TRBD1 TRBJ1-6 TRBV27 CASSLSGQYNSPLHF TGTGCCAGCAGTTTATCGGGACAGTATAATTCACCCCTCCACTTT
12 . . TRBJ2-3 TRBV28 CASTALRGGQYF TGTGCCAGCACCGCATTGCGGGGCGGGCAGTATTTT
16 . TRBD1 TRBJ1-2 TRBV6-1 CASSADRGRGVDGYTF TGTGCCAGCAGTGCGGACAGGGGGCGAGGGGTTGATGGCTACACCTTC
13 few . TRBJ1-5 TRBV19 CASSIDRRQPQHF TGTGCCAGTAGTATCGACAGGCGCCAGCCCCAGCATTTT
15 . TRBD1 TRBJ2-5 TRBV7-7 CASSLGTGGQETQYF TGTGCCAGCAGCTTAGGGACAGGGGGCCAAGAGACCCAGTACTTC
15 . TRBD1 TRBJ1-4 TRBV12-5 CASGFLDRGRPKLFF TGTGCTAGTGGTTTCCTCGACAGGGGACGACCCAAACTGTTTTTT
13 . . TRBJ2-7 TRBV5-6 CASLGAGGYEQYF TGTGCCAGCCTCGGGGCAGGGGGGTACGAGCAGTACTTC
15 few . TRBJ2-2 TRBV7-8 CASSSYRVWAGELFF TGTGCCAGCAGCTCGTACAGGGTTTGGGCCGGGGAGCTGTTTTTT
15 . . TRBJ2-7 TRBV28 CASSLDSSLAYEQYF TGTGCCAGCAGTTTAGACAGCTCGCTAGCCTACGAGCAGTACTTC
15 . TRBD1 TRBJ1-5 TRBV19 CASSPDRGEDQPQHF TGTGCCAGTAGTCCGGACAGGGGGGAAGATCAGCCCCAGCATTTT
11 . . TRBJ1-4 TRBV28 CASRDSEKLFF TGTGCCAGCAGGGACAGTGAAAAACTGTTTTTT
13 . TRBD2 TRBJ2-7 TRBV28 CASSKSGSYEQYF TGTGCCAGCAGTAAAAGCGGGAGCTACGAGCAGTACTTC
14 . TRBD1 TRBJ2-7 TRBV7-9 CASSLQGQLREQYF TGTGCCAGCAGCTTACAGGGACAGCTGAGAGAGCAGTACTTC
14 . . TRBJ1-4 TRBV5-1 CASSTSPGGEKLFF TGCGCCAGCAGCACGTCTCCGGGTGGGGAAAAACTGTTTTTT
16 . . TRBJ1-6 TRBV5-6 CASSLFVGAVNSPLHF TGTGCCAGCAGCTTGTTCGTAGGGGCGGTTAATTCACCCCTCCACTTT
16 . . TRBJ2-2 TRBV24-1 CATSDRDITNTGELFF TGTGCCACCAGTGACCGGGACATTACGAACACCGGGGAGCTGTTTTTT
16 . TRBD1 TRBJ1-5 TRBV5-5 CASSWTGGFSNQPQHF TGTGCCAGCAGCTGGACAGGGGGCTTTAGCAATCAGCCCCAGCATTTT
16 once TRBD1 TRBJ1-5 TRBV24-1 CATSVGRGNGNQPQHF TGTGCCACCAGTGTGGGCAGGGGGAATGGCAATCAGCCCCAGCATTTT
17 . TRBD1 TRBJ2-7 TRBV3-1/TRBV3-2 CASSQDQRTGVRDEQYF TGTGCCAGCAGCCAAGATCAAAGGACAGGGGTTCGGGACGAGCAGTACTTC
17 . TRBD2 TRBJ2-1 TRBV3-1/TRBV3-2 CASSQDGVAGGSNEQFF TGTGCCAGCAGCCAAGATGGGGTAGCGGGAGGGAGTAATGAGCAGTTCTTC
16 . . TRBJ2-7 TRBV6-5 CASSYSAGGASYEQYF TGTGCCAGCAGTTACTCCGCGGGCGGGGCGTCCTACGAGCAGTACTTC
13 . . TRBJ1-2 TRBV4-1 CASSQQGNYGYTF TGCGCCAGCAGCCAGCAGGGGAACTATGGCTACACCTTC
17 few . TRBJ1-6 TRBV4-1 CASSKGGGSKPNSPLHF TGCGCCAGCAGCAAAGGCGGAGGAAGCAAACCTAATTCACCCCTCCACTTT
12 . . TRBJ2-1 TRBV12-3/TRBV12-4 CASSLIAAEQFF TGTGCCAGCAGTTTAATAGCTGCTGAGCAGTTCTTC
14 . . TRBJ2-2 TRBV19 CASSMRGSTGELFF TGTGCCAGTAGTATGAGGGGGTCCACCGGGGAGCTGTTTTTT
14 . TRBD1 TRBJ1-2 TRBV18 CASSPAGTGIGYTF TGTGCCAGCTCACCCGCCGGGACAGGTATTGGCTACACCTTC
15 . . TRBJ1-4 TRBV6-6 CASSYSTVTLEKLFF TGTGCCAGCAGTTACTCGACCGTGACTCTAGAAAAACTGTTTTTT